The present TCR beta chain was sequenced within a study of ipilimumab plus nivolumab after autologous stem cell transplantation. Some clones are missing from TCRdb's copy, which holds only in-frame ones; the method was immunoSEQ multiplex PCR. The sample yields several thousand clones, about 80% seen once. Starting 14 to 28 days after autologous transplant, ipilimumab 1 mg/kg was given. Patients received nivolumab 3 mg/kg at weeks 1, 4, 7, 10, then fortnightly to week 26. In this sample, this clone turned up a few times. The germline V gene has CDR1 SGHRS and CDR2 YFSETQ. V was pared by 3 bases and J by 5 bases, with 3 bases of the junction left unmatched. The CDR3 is 14 amino acids.

The TCR comes from a male donor with multiple myeloma. The V call is TRBV5-1, the J call TRBJ1-2, with TRBD1 identical over 11 bases. This material consisted of PBMCs, taken in a trial of ipilimumab plus nivolumab as post-transplant consolidation. The CDR3 sequence is CASSWDRGRYGYTF. Written as DNA, the CDR3 is TGCGCCAGCAGCTGGGACAGGGGGAGGTATGGCTACACCTTC.